This TCR beta chain was sequenced for a study of patients and donors after allogeneic stem cell transplantation. Each CDR3 protein is one row after TCRdb ran MiXCR on the RT-PCR reads. The sample has approximately 200,000 distinct CDR3 sequences, over 30% seen once. This CDR3 region has 16 residues. Germline-derived CDR1 and CDR2 are SGHRS and YFSETQ. The V gene end was trimmed by 5 bases and the J gene end by 5 bases; junction bases not matched to a gene: 12. The rearrangement uses TRBV5-1 and TRBJ2-5, with 10 bases that match TRBD2. The sequencing input was blood, either unsorted or a sorted T cell fraction (not recorded which). The sequence derives from a human donor who was either an allogeneic HSCT recipient or a stem cell or donor lymphocyte infusion donor (not recorded which). It is not recorded whose cells these are; they may come from a transplant donor. In DNA, the CDR3 is TGCGCCAGCAGTCCCCGTAAGGGACTAGCGTTGGAGACCCAGTACTTC. It codes for CASSPRKGLALETQYF.